This T cell receptor beta chain was identified in a study of T cells in Graves' hyperthyroidism and ophthalmopathy. Broader study findings: Most clonotypes expanded in the thyroid (above 0.001) were also present in blood.

In the case of this clonotype: The antigen remains unidentified.

Researchers amplified the TCR beta CDR3 regions from RNA transcripts. RT-PCR in the first round (using the HTBI primer set) targeted the TCR CDR3. From the multiplex PCR reads, TCRdb called clonotypes with MiXCR, one entry per CDR3 protein. The table records around 800,000 distinct CDR3 sequences, about two fifths of them present only once. Lactation, pregnancy, other autoimmune disease or uncontrolled infection excluded patients. The sample comprised blood. This TCR was sampled from a man aged 18 to 29 with Graves' hyperthyroidism.

The CDR3 nucleotides are TGTGCCACCAGGCTTGAGGATACGCAGTATTTT. Protein product: CATRLEDTQYF. The J gene is TRBJ2-3, the V gene TRBV24-1, with D uncertain. V dropped 7 bases and J dropped 6 bases, with 7 bases sitting between them. CDR1 is KGHDR and CDR2 is SFDVKD in the germline V gene. The CDR3 is 11 amino acids.